This T cell receptor beta chain was observed in a study of response to subunit inactivated influenza vaccine. General study results and limits: The authors suggested that every seasonal influenza vaccination recruits few new T cells.

As concerns this clonotype: Antigen unknown.

TCRdb recomputed calls from the RT-PCR reads with MiXCR, one row per CDR3 protein. The repertoire holds more than 150,000 distinct CDR3 sequences, with about 10% as singletons. The CDR3 totals 14 residues. V was pared by 0 bases and J by 12 bases, with 11 bases of the junction left unmatched. Germline CDR1 reads SQVTM; CDR2 reads ANQGSEA. The clonotype comes from a middle-aged man who received an inactivated influenza vaccine. The sample here was non-naive T cells sorted from PBMCs, taken on the day of vaccination. This chain uses TRBV29-1 with TRBJ2-1, with 7 bases matching TRBD2. The CDR3 nucleotides read TGCAGCGTTGAAGAGCCTGTGGGGGGGGTTGTGCAGTTCTTC. This gives the protein CSVEEPVGGVVQFF.